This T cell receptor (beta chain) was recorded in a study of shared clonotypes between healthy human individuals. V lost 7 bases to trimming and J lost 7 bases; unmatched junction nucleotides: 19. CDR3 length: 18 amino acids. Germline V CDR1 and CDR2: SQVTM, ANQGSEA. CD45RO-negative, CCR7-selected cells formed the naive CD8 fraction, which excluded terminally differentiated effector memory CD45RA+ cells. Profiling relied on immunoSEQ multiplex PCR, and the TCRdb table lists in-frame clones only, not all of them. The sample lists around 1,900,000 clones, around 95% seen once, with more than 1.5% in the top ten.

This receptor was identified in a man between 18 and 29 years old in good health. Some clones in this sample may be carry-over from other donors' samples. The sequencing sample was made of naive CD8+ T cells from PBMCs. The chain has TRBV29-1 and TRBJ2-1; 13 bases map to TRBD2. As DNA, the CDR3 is TGCAGCGCCGAAGGACAGAGGGGACTAGCGGGAAACGGGAATGAGCAGTTCTTC. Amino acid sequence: CSAEGQRGLAGNGNEQFF.